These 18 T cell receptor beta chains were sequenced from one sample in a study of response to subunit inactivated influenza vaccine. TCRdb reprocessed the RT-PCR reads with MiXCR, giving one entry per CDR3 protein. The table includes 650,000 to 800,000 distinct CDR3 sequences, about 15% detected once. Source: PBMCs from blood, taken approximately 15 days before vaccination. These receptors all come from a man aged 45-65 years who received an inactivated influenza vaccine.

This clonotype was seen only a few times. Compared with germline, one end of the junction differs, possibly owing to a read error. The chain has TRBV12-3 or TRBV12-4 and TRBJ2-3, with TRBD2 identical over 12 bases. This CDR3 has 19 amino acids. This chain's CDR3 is CAISLGGTSGPGRMDTQYF. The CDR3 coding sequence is TGTGCCATCAGTTTGGGAGGGACTAGCGGGCCCGGAAGAATGGATACGCAGTATTTT.

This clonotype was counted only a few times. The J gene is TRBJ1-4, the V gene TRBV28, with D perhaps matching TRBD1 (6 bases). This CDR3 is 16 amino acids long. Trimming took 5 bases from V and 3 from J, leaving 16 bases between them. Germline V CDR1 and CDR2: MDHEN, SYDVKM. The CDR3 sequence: CASSPTKGEANEKLFF. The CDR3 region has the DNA TGTGCCAGCAGTCCTACGAAGGGGGAGGCTAATGAAAAACTGTTTTTT.

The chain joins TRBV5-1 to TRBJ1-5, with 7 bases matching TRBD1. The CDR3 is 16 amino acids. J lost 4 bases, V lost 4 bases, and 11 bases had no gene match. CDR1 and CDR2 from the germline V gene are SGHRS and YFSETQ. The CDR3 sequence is CASSPTTGLENQPQHF. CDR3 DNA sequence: TGCGCCAGCAGCCCGACGACAGGGTTGGAAAATCAGCCCCAGCATTTT.

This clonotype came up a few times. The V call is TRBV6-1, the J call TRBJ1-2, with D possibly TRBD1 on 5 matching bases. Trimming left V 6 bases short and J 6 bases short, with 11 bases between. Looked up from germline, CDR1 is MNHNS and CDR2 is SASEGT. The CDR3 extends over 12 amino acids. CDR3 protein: CASRASGDGYTF. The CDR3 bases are TGTGCCAGCAGGGCATCGGGGGATGGCTACACCTTC.

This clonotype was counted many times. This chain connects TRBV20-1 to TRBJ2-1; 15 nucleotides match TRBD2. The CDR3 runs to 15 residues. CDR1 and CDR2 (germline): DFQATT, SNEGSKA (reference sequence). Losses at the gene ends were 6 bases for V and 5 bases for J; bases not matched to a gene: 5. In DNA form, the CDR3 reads TGCAGTGCCGCGGGACTAGCGGGGGGAAACAATGAGCAGTTCTTC. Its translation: CSAAGLAGGNNEQFF.

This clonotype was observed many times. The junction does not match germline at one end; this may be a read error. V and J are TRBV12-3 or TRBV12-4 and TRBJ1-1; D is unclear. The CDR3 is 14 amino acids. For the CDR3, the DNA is TGCGCCAGCAGCTTGGTGGGAATGAACACTGAAGCTTTCTTT. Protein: CASSLVGMNTEAFF.

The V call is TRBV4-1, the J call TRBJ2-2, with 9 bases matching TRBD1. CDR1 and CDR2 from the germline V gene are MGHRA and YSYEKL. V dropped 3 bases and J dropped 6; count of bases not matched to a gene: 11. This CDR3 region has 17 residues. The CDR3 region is CASSQPLRTGVPGELFF. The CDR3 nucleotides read TGCGCCAGCAGCCAGCCCCTTAGGACAGGGGTTCCCGGGGAGCTGTTTTTT.

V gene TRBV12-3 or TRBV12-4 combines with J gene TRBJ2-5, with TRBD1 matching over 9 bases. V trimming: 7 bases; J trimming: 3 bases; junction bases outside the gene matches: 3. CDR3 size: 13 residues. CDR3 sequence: CASTRTGEETQYF. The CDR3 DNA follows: TGTGCCAGCACCCGGACAGGGGAAGAGACCCAGTACTTC.

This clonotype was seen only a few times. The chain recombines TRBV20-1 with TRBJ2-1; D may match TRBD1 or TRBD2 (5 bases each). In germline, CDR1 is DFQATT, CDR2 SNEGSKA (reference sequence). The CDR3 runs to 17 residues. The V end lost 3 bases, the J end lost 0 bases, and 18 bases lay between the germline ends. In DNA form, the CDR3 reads TGCAGTGCTAGTGGAGAGGGGTACTGGAGCTCCTACAATGAGCAGTTCTTC. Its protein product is CSASGEGYWSSYNEQFF.

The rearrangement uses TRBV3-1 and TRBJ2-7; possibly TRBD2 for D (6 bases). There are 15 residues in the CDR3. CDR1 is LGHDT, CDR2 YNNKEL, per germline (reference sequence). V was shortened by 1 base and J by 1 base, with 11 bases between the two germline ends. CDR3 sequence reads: CASSQAETRSYEQYF. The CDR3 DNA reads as TGTGCCAGCAGCCAAGCCGAGACTAGATCCTACGAGCAGTACTTC.

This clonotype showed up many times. CDR3 sequence: CSATYRDRQNIQYF. DNA for the CDR3: TGCAGTGCTACTTACAGGGATCGCCAAAACATTCAGTACTTC. The chain carries TRBV20-1 and TRBJ2-4; D possibly corresponds to TRBD1 (6 bases). V shed 4 bases and J shed 5 bases, with 15 bases lying between them. This CDR3 has 14 residues. From germline, CDR1 is DFQATT and CDR2 SNEGSKA (reference sequence).

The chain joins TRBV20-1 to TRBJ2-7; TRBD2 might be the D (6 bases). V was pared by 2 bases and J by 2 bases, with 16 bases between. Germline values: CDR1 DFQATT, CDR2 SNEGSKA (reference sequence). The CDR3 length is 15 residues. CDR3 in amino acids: CSARPIADETYEQYF. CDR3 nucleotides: TGCAGTGCTAGACCTATAGCGGATGAGACCTACGAGCAGTACTTC.

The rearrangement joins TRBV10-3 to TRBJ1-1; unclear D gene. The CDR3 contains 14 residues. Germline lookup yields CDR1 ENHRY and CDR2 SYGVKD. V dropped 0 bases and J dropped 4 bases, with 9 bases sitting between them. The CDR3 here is CAISESNRGTEAFF. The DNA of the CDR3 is TGTGCCATCAGTGAGTCGAACCGAGGCACTGAAGCTTTCTTT.

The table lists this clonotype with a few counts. CDR3 in DNA: TGTGCCAGCAGCCACTGGACTATAGGGCTCGACAATGAGCAGTTCTTC. This encodes CASSHWTIGLDNEQFF. The chain uses TRBV7-8 and TRBJ2-1, with D tentatively TRBD2 (6 bases). V was cut by 5 bases and J by 5 bases, with 19 bases left in between. This CDR3 spans 16 amino acids. The germline gives CDR1 SGHVS, CDR2 FQNEAQ.

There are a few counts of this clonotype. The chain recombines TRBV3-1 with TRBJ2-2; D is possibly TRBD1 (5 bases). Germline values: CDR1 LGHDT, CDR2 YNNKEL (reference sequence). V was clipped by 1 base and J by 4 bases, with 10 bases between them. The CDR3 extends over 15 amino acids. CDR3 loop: CASSQGGPSTGELFF. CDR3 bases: TGTGCCAGCAGCCAAGGGGGCCCGAGCACCGGGGAGCTGTTTTTT. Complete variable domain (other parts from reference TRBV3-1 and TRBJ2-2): DTAVSQTPKYLVTQMGNDKSIKCEQNLGHDTMYWYKQDSKKFLKIMFSYNNKELIINETVPNRFSPKSPDKAHLNLHINSLELGDSAVYFCASSQGGPSTGELFFGEGSRLTVL.

CDR3 loop: CASSQDLGKSYEQYF. CDR3 sequence (DNA): TGCGCCAGCAGCCAAGATCTCGGGAAATCCTACGAGCAGTACTTC. The chain uses TRBV4-3 and TRBJ2-7; D is possibly TRBD2 (5 bases). The germline V and J ends were trimmed by 0 bases and 1 base, with 10 bases remaining between them. The length of the CDR3 is 15 residues. Germline V gene lookup returns CDR1 LGHNA and CDR2 YSLEER.

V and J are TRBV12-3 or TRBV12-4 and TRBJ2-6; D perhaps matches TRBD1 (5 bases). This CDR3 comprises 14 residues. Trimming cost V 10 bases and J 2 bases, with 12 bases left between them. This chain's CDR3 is CATHAGPGANVLTF. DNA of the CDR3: TGTGCCACCCACGCAGGGCCTGGGGCCAACGTCCTGACTTTC.

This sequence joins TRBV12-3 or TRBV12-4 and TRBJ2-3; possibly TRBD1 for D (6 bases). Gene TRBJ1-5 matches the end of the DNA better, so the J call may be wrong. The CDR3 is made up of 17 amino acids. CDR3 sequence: CASSLSWGRGSTDTQHF. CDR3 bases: TGTGCCAGCAGTTTGTCCTGGGGGCGGGGAAGCACAGATACGCAGCATTTT.